This T cell receptor (beta chain) derives from a study of post-analysis software for immune sequencing data. The study's findings and limits: TRBV5-6, TRBV5-1 and TRBV20-1 belonged to a set of about five TRBV segments that were more frequent in patients than controls.

About this clonotype: Its antigen remains unknown.

There are 14 residues in the CDR3. V was clipped by 0 bases and J by 10 bases, with 13 bases between them. Looked up from germline, CDR1 is LNHNV and CDR2 is YYDKDF (reference sequence). The TCR beta cDNA libraries carried unique molecular identifiers. From around 0.96 to 9.9 million T cells, 500,000 or so cDNA molecules were obtained. TCRdb passed the PCR reads through MiXCR, listing each CDR3 protein once. The sample lists about 460,000 distinct CDR3 sequences, roughly 45% occurring once. The sequenced material came from blood. The chain joins TRBV15 to TRBJ2-1; D perhaps matches TRBD1 (5 bases). The sequence derives from a girl aged 5-17 years with multiple sclerosis. CDR3 nucleotides: TGTGCCACCAGCAGAGATACAGGTCCCTACGAGCAGTTCTTC. Translation gives CATSRDTGPYEQFF.